A selection of T cell receptor beta chains follows, all from one sample in a study of PD-L1 blockade in urothelial cancer. Clones were read by immunoSEQ multiplex PCR, and TCRdb kept only the in-frame ones, dropping some. The repertoire holds roughly 24,000 clones, about 93% seen once, with over 9% in the top ten. The sequencing here drew on PBMCs, taken around atezolizumab (anti-PD-L1) treatment. The source is a woman aged 55-69 years with urothelial cancer. Each CDR3 is given with its conserved first and last residue. The D gene is left open where the match is weak. Clone size is stated in some rows and not others, as once, few, many or a class when expanded.

length: 15
size: once
D: .
J: TRBJ1-6
V: TRBV5-1
DNA: TGCGCCAGCAGCTTGTTTAAGGAGGCTAATTCACCCCTCCACTTT
CDR3: CASSLFKEANSPLHF

length: 16
size: .
D: TRBD1
J: TRBJ2-7
V: TRBV19
DNA: TGTGCCAGTACCCCCCAGTCCGGGACAGGGAAATACGAGCAGTACTTC
CDR3: CASTPQSGTGKYEQYF

length: 12
size: .
D: TRBD1
J: TRBJ2-2
V: TRBV10-3
DNA: TGTGCCATCAGCCAACAGGGGTGGGAGCTGTTTTTT
CDR3: CAISQQGWELFF

length: 13
size: .
D: .
J: TRBJ2-7
V: TRBV10-3
DNA: TGTGCCATCAGGACAGAGAACTCCTACGAGCAGTACTTC
CDR3: CAIRTENSYEQYF

length: 15
size: .
D: .
J: TRBJ1-1
V: TRBV11-2
DNA: TGTGCCAGCAGCTTAGGAACGAGGGGGTCGGATGAAGCTTTCTTT
CDR3: CASSLGTRGSDEAFF

length: 15
size: .
D: .
J: TRBJ2-1
V: TRBV9
DNA: TGTGCCAGCAGCGCTCTCCGGGGGAACCACAATGAGCAGTTCTTC
CDR3: CASSALRGNHNEQFF

length: 17
size: .
D: TRBD2
J: TRBJ2-1
V: TRBV27
DNA: TGTGCCAGCACCGAAATGGGGACTAGCGGGAGTTACAATGAGCAGTTCTTC
CDR3: CASTEMGTSGSYNEQFF

length: 15
size: .
D: .
J: TRBJ2-1
V: TRBV7-2
DNA: TGTGCCAGCAGCTTAGCACAGGCGGTATACAATGAGCAGTTCTTC
CDR3: CASSLAQAVYNEQFF

length: 16
size: .
D: TRBD1
J: TRBJ1-5
V: TRBV7-9
DNA: TGTGCCAGCAGCTTAGGTGACAGGGGGCGGAATCAGCCCCAGCATTTT
CDR3: CASSLGDRGRNQPQHF

length: 16
size: .
D: .
J: TRBJ2-4
V: TRBV28
DNA: TGTGCCAGCACCCGACGCGGACCTCAAGCGGGAAACATTCAGTACTTC
CDR3: CASTRRGPQAGNIQYF

length: 13
size: .
D: .
J: TRBJ2-3
V: TRBV25-1
DNA: TGTGCCAGCAGTGACCCTTTCACAGATACGCAGTATTTT
CDR3: CASSDPFTDTQYF

length: 16
size: .
D: TRBD2
J: TRBJ2-3
V: TRBV15
DNA: TGTGCCACCAGAGGCACTAGCGGGGACCTCACAGATACGCAGTATTTT
CDR3: CATRGTSGDLTDTQYF

length: 16
size: .
D: .
J: TRBJ2-1
V: TRBV19
DNA: TGTGCCAGTACTTCCGAGGAGGGTCCGAACTACAATGAGCAGTTCTTC
CDR3: CASTSEEGPNYNEQFF

length: 13
size: .
D: .
J: TRBJ1-5
V: TRBV6-5
DNA: TGTGCCAGCAGCCCAAATGGCAATCAGCCCCAGCATTTT
CDR3: CASSPNGNQPQHF

length: 14
size: .
D: .
J: TRBJ2-7
V: TRBV5-1
DNA: TGCGCCAGCAGCCCGCCGGGAAATTCCTACGAGCAGTACTTC
CDR3: CASSPPGNSYEQYF

length: 12
size: .
D: .
J: TRBJ2-3
V: TRBV29-1
DNA: TGCAGCGTTGCCGGGGGAACAGATACGCAGTATTTT
CDR3: CSVAGGTDTQYF

length: 12
size: .
D: .
J: TRBJ2-3
V: TRBV29-1
DNA: TGCAGCGTAAAATCAGGGGCAGATACGCAGTATTTT
CDR3: CSVKSGADTQYF

length: 13
size: .
D: TRBD1
J: TRBJ1-3
V: TRBV15
DNA: TGTGCCACCTTCGACAGGGGGCGAAACACCATATATTTT
CDR3: CATFDRGRNTIYF

length: 15
size: .
D: .
J: TRBJ2-7
V: TRBV4-3
DNA: TGCGCCAGCAGCCAAGAAGGCGGCAACTCCTACGAGCAGTACTTC
CDR3: CASSQEGGNSYEQYF

length: 14
size: .
D: .
J: TRBJ2-5
V: TRBV2
DNA: TGTGCCAGCAGTGGACAGGAAGTTGCGGAGACCCAGTACTTC
CDR3: CASSGQEVAETQYF

length: 17
size: .
D: TRBD2
J: TRBJ2-2
V: TRBV2
DNA: TGTGCCAGCAGATTAACTAGCGGCCTCCAGAGTACCGGGGAGCTGTTTTTT
CDR3: CASRLTSGLQSTGELFF

length: 12
size: .
D: .
J: TRBJ1-1
V: TRBV18
DNA: TGTGCCAGCTCCCTGCGGAACACTGAAGCTTTCTTT
CDR3: CASSLRNTEAFF

length: 17
size: .
D: .
J: TRBJ2-2
V: TRBV6-1
DNA: TGTGCCAGCAGTGAACCTCCCACTAGAATTGGCACCGGGGAGCTGTTTTTT
CDR3: CASSEPPTRIGTGELFF

length: 16
size: .
D: TRBD2
J: TRBJ2-7
V: TRBV4-3
DNA: TGCGCCAGCAGCCAAGGGACTAGCGGGGGGGCCTACGAGCAGTACTTC
CDR3: CASSQGTSGGAYEQYF

length: 15
size: .
D: TRBD2
J: TRBJ2-5
V: TRBV7-9
DNA: TGTGCCAGCAGCTTAGGAGGCGGGGGACCAGAGACCCAGTACTTC
CDR3: CASSLGGGGPETQYF

length: 15
size: .
D: TRBD1
J: TRBJ1-2
V: TRBV5-1
DNA: TGCGCCAGCAGCTTGACAGGGGGCGCCGTCTATGGCTACACCTTC
CDR3: CASSLTGGAVYGYTF

length: 15
size: .
D: .
J: TRBJ1-1
V: TRBV5-8
DNA: TGTGCCAGCAGCTTGGCGATGAGGGTGGGAACTGAAGCTTTCTTT
CDR3: CASSLAMRVGTEAFF

length: 16
size: .
D: TRBD2
J: TRBJ2-1
V: TRBV5-1
DNA: TGCGCCAGCAGCCTGGGACTAGCGGGACCCTACAATGAGCAGTTCTTC
CDR3: CASSLGLAGPYNEQFF

length: 14
size: .
D: .
J: TRBJ2-7
V: TRBV2
DNA: TGTGCCAGCAGTGAAGATTTCCGGGTCTACGAGCAGTACTTC
CDR3: CASSEDFRVYEQYF

length: 15
size: .
D: TRBD1
J: TRBJ1-1
V: TRBV2
DNA: TGTGCCAGCGGGAGGGACAGGGGTGGAAACACTGAAGCTTTCTTT
CDR3: CASGRDRGGNTEAFF

length: 14
size: .
D: TRBD1
J: TRBJ2-5
V: TRBV7-9
DNA: TGTGCCAGCAGTCACGACAGGGGTCAAGAGACCCAGTACTTC
CDR3: CASSHDRGQETQYF

length: 14
size: once
D: .
J: TRBJ1-1
V: TRBV18
DNA: TGTGCCAGCTCATTGAGGGCGGAGGACACTGAAGCTTTCTTT
CDR3: CASSLRAEDTEAFF

length: 16
size: .
D: .
J: TRBJ2-6
V: TRBV11-3
DNA: TGTGCCAGCAGCTTATCCGTCGGTTCTGGGGCCAACGTCCTGACTTTC
CDR3: CASSLSVGSGANVLTF

length: 16
size: few
D: TRBD1
J: TRBJ1-6
V: TRBV18
DNA: TGTGCCAGCTCACTCATCACCATAGGGGGCGAGGAGACCCTCCACTTT
CDR3: CASSLITIGGEETLHF

length: 10
size: .
D: .
J: TRBJ1-1
V: TRBV20-1
DNA: TGCAGTGCTAGAAGGGGTGAAGCTTTCTTT
CDR3: CSARRGEAFF

length: 16
size: .
D: TRBD2
J: TRBJ2-1
V: TRBV7-9
DNA: TGTGCCAGCAGCTTAGTTGCGGGAGGGCGGTACAATGAGCAGTTCTTC
CDR3: CASSLVAGGRYNEQFF

length: 16
size: .
D: .
J: TRBJ2-1
V: TRBV15
DNA: TGTGCCACCAGCAGAGGGAGGGACTCCTCCTACAATGAGCAGTTCTTC
CDR3: CATSRGRDSSYNEQFF

length: 15
size: .
D: TRBD2
J: TRBJ2-3
V: TRBV27
DNA: TGTGCCAGCAGTTTAGCGGGGGGGTTGTCAGATACGCAGTATTTT
CDR3: CASSLAGGLSDTQYF

length: 13
size: .
D: .
J: TRBJ1-5
V: TRBV9
DNA: TGTGCCAGCAGCGTAGCACAGAATCAGCCCCAGCATTTT
CDR3: CASSVAQNQPQHF

length: 16
size: .
D: .
J: TRBJ1-6
V: TRBV10-3
DNA: TGTGCCATCAGTGAGCCCTCCGGCAGGGGACATTCACCCCTCCACTTT
CDR3: CAISEPSGRGHSPLHF

length: 16
size: .
D: .
J: TRBJ2-7
V: TRBV4-1
DNA: TGCGCCAGCAGCCAATATCCGGGGGAGGTACCCTACGAGCAGTACTTC
CDR3: CASSQYPGEVPYEQYF

length: 13
size: .
D: TRBD1
J: TRBJ1-1
V: TRBV28
DNA: TGTGCCAGCAGTTTAGGGGACAGAGATGAAGCTTTCTTT
CDR3: CASSLGDRDEAFF

length: 13
size: .
D: .
J: TRBJ2-5
V: TRBV19
DNA: TGTGCCAGTAGTCCCGGAAGCGGAGAGACCCAGTACTTC
CDR3: CASSPGSGETQYF

length: 17
size: few
D: .
J: TRBJ2-2
V: TRBV28
DNA: TGTGCCAGCAGTTTTCACGTCCGGGTAGCGAACACCGGGGAGCTGTTTTTT
CDR3: CASSFHVRVANTGELFF

length: 15
size: once
D: .
J: TRBJ1-3
V: TRBV19
DNA: TGTGCCAGTAGTATGGACTCGGGGGAAGGAAACACCATATATTTT
CDR3: CASSMDSGEGNTIYF

length: 15
size: .
D: TRBD2
J: TRBJ2-1
V: TRBV7-9
DNA: TGTGCCAGCAGCCCCGGACTAGCGGGTAACGATGAGCAGTTCTTC
CDR3: CASSPGLAGNDEQFF

length: 14
size: .
D: .
J: TRBJ2-3
V: TRBV7-2
DNA: TGTGCCAGCAGCTTCGGGACTCTCACAGATACGCAGTATTTT
CDR3: CASSFGTLTDTQYF

length: 11
size: once
D: .
J: TRBJ1-1
V: TRBV6-4
DNA: TGTGCCAGCAGTGGCCCCGGTGGAGCTTTCTTT
CDR3: CASSGPGGAFF

length: 15
size: .
D: .
J: TRBJ2-1
V: TRBV19
DNA: TGTGCCAGTAGTATAGGAACGCAGGGTTACAATGAGCAGTTCTTC
CDR3: CASSIGTQGYNEQFF

length: 14
size: .
D: TRBD2
J: TRBJ2-7
V: TRBV7-8
DNA: TGTGCCAGCAGCTTAGGACTAGCCATCTACGAGCAGTACTTC
CDR3: CASSLGLAIYEQYF

length: 15
size: .
D: TRBD1
J: TRBJ2-5
V: TRBV7-8
DNA: TGTGCCAGCAGCCCTCCGGGACAGTACCAAGAGACCCAGTACTTC
CDR3: CASSPPGQYQETQYF

length: 14
size: once
D: .
J: TRBJ2-2
V: TRBV6-1
DNA: TGTGCCAGCAGTGTAGAAAGACTAGTCGGGGAGCTGTTTTTT
CDR3: CASSVERLVGELFF

length: 12
size: .
D: .
J: TRBJ2-3
V: TRBV18
DNA: TGTGCCAGCTCACCCTCTACAGATACGCAGTATTTT
CDR3: CASSPSTDTQYF

length: 15
size: .
D: TRBD2
J: TRBJ2-1
V: TRBV6-5
DNA: TGTGCCAGCAGTCCGGGACTAGCGATATACAATGAGCAGTTCTTC
CDR3: CASSPGLAIYNEQFF

length: 15
size: .
D: TRBD2
J: TRBJ2-3
V: TRBV5-1
DNA: TGCGCCAGCAGCTTCGTTGCCGGATCGGGACTAGCGGAAGTGTTT
CDR3: CASSFVAGSGLAEVF

length: 15
size: .
D: TRBD2
J: TRBJ2-1
V: TRBV13
DNA: TGTGCCAGCAGCTTAGGGACTAGCGGGGGGGCGGTCCAGTTCTTC
CDR3: CASSLGTSGGAVQFF

length: 15
size: .
D: TRBD2
J: TRBJ2-2
V: TRBV12-5
DNA: TGTGCTAGTGGTTTAGCGGGGACGAACACCGGGGAGCTGTTTTTT
CDR3: CASGLAGTNTGELFF